Only a few counts were recorded for the clone carrying this T cell receptor (beta chain). This entry is derived from a study of blood T cell repertoires in COVID-19. Study in general: The cDNA or gDNA used as material had been derived from T cells, B-cell-depleted T cells, or PBMCs.

Methods used by the authors: Estimates of nucleated cell counts were drawn from the amplification of reference gene primers. Sequencing used immunoSEQ multiplex PCR; TCRdb keeps in-frame clones, though not all of them. That table gives V, J and clone size, and the DNA gave D and trimming. The data contain about 370,000 clones, around 87% of them singletons. Participants reported their clinical history, and cohort assignment relied on those reports. Recovered participants had two consecutive negative NP/OP PCR tests, healthcare professional clearance, or symptom resolution. CDR1 is MNHEY and CDR2 is SMNVEV in the germline V gene (reference sequence). V shed 7 bases, J shed 4 bases, and the junction held 10 bases outside the gene matches. The CDR3 consists of 16 residues.

This sequence joins TRBV27 and TRBJ2-1, with 10 bases lining up with TRBD2. Sequenced: PBMCs or T cells enriched from blood (not recorded which). The origin of this receptor is a young man who had recovered from COVID-19. The DNA of the CDR3 is TGTGCCAGCAATCCTGAGCGGGGGGGAGTATACAATGAGCAGTTCTTC. It translates to CASNPERGGVYNEQFF.